The 9 T cell receptor beta chains below come from one sample, sequenced in a study of cytomegalovirus exposure and HLA in healthy donors (dated by TCRdb to about 2017). The library was generated by the immunoSEQ multiplex PCR assay. For the multiplex PCR, a mixture combining 60 forward primers for TCR Vbeta segments and 13 reverse primers for TCR Jbeta segments was used. TCRdb's version of the immuneACCESS table is confined to in-frame rearrangements and falls short of the full clone set. An unresolved V gene accounts for under half of the shortfall where checked; the remainder is of unknown origin. The sample table lists fewer than 200,000 clones, 82% of them with a count of one. The top ten hold more than 0.4% of the sample. Sequenced sample: PBMCs. The receptors derive from a woman between 50 and 59 years old in good health and CMV-seronegative.

Written as DNA, the CDR3 is TGCAGTGCTAGACCCCGGGAGCAGTACTTC. Translating gives CSARPREQYF. The chain couples TRBV20-1 to TRBJ2-7; D unresolved. Germline V gene lookup returns CDR1 DFQATT and CDR2 SNEGSKA (reference sequence). Between the trimmed V and J ends, which lost 2 bases and 7 bases, there was a span of 6 bases. This CDR3 has 10 amino acids.

The CDR3 nucleotides read TGTGCCAGCAGCCCAGGGGTAACTACAGATACGCAGTATTTT. This gives the protein CASSPGVTTDTQYF. The chain recombines TRBV9 with TRBJ2-3, with a possible D match to TRBD1 (6 bases). CDR3 length equals 14 residues. V dropped 4 bases and J dropped 3 bases, with 12 bases sitting between them. Germline CDR1 and CDR2: SGDLS and YYNGEE.

The rearrangement joins TRBV5-1 to TRBJ1-1; D is possibly TRBD1 (6 bases). CDR3 size: 14 residues. Germline-derived CDR1 and CDR2 are SGHRS and YFSETQ. V lost 6 bases and J 2 bases, leaving 14 bases between the germline ends. The CDR3 coding sequence is TGCGCCAGCACCAGCGGACAGCCCAACACTGAAGCTTTCTTT. Amino acid sequence: CASTSGQPNTEAFF.

The chain carries TRBV4-3 and TRBJ2-2; 8 bases line up with TRBD2. Germline assignment: CDR1 LGHNA and CDR2 YSLEER. The CDR3 is 19 amino acids. The V segment lost 0 bases and the J segment 5 bases; nucleotides outside the gene matches: 14. The CDR3 DNA is TGCGCCAGCAGCCAAGATGGCGTAGCGGGGAGGCCGTGGACCGGGGAGCTGTTTTTT. Its protein is CASSQDGVAGRPWTGELFF.

J is TRBJ2-4 and V is TRBV11-2; tentatively, D is TRBD2 (5 bases). The V gene's germline CDR1 is SGHAT and CDR2 FQNNGV. CDR3 size: 16 residues. The germline V and J ends were trimmed by 2 bases and 3 bases, with 14 bases remaining between them. CDR3 amino acids: CASSLSRGSGKNIQYF. In nucleotides, the CDR3 is TGTGCCAGCAGCTTATCCCGAGGAAGCGGCAAAAACATTCAGTACTTC. The full variable domain, with the rest looked up from reference TRBV11-2 and TRBJ2-4, is EAGVAQSPRYKIIEKRQSVAFWCNPISGHATLYWYQQILGQGPKLLIQFQNNGVVDDSQLPKDRFSAERLKGVDSTLKIQPAKLEDSAVYLCASSLSRGSGKNIQYFGAGTRLSVL.

The chain employs TRBV21-1 and TRBJ1-1; the D call TRBD1 from the table was never checked on the DNA. TRBV21-1 is marked as a pseudogene. This CDR3 comprises 14 residues. The DNA of the CDR3 is TGTGCCAGCAGCAAACGTAGGGGGCTTATTGAAGCTTTCTTT. It yields the protein CASSKRRGLIEAFF.

This chain connects TRBV6-5 to TRBJ1-5; D might be TRBD1 (6 bases). V was clipped by 6 bases and J by 7 bases, with 13 bases between them. The germline gives CDR1 MNHEY, CDR2 SVGAGI. The length of the CDR3 is 13 residues. The CDR3 region is CASRSDRGQPQHF. Written as DNA, the CDR3 is TGTGCCAGCAGATCGGACAGAGGGCAGCCCCAGCATTTT.

V is TRBV7-2 and J is TRBJ2-1; 12 bases are a match to TRBD2. J gave up 0 bases and V 5 bases, and 5 bases lay outside the gene matches. Germline V gene lookup returns CDR1 SGHTA and CDR2 FQGNSA. This CDR3 has 17 amino acids. The CDR3 is CASSTLAGGSSYNEQFF. The DNA of the CDR3 is TGTGCCAGCAGCACACTAGCGGGGGGTTCCTCCTACAATGAGCAGTTCTTC.

V gene TRBV6-1 combines with J gene TRBJ1-5; maybe TRBD1 (5 bases). The V end lost 4 bases, the J end lost 0 bases, and 10 bases lay between the germline ends. The germline gives CDR1 MNHNS, CDR2 SASEGT. The CDR3 covers 15 residues. The CDR3 loop is CASSVGRVSNQPQHF. CDR3 DNA sequence: TGTGCCAGCAGTGTGGGCAGGGTTAGCAATCAGCCCCAGCATTTT.